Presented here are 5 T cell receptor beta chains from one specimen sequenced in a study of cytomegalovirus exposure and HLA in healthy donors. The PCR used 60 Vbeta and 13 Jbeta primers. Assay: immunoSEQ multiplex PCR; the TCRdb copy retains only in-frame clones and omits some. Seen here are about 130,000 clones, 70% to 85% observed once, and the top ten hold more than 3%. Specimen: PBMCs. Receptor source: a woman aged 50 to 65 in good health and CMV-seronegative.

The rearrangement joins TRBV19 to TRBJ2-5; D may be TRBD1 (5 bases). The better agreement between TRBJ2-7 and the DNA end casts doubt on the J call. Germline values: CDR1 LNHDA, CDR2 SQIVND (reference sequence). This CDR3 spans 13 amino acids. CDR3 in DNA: TGTGCCAGTAGTATAACAGGCAACTACGAGCAGTACTTC. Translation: CASSITGNYEQYF.

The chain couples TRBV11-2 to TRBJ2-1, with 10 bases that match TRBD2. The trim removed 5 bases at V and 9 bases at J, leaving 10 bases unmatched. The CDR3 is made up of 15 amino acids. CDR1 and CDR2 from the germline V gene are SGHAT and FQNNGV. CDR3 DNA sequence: TGTGCCAGCAGCCGGGAGCTAGCGGGAGTGGGTGAGCAGTTCTTC. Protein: CASSRELAGVGEQFF.

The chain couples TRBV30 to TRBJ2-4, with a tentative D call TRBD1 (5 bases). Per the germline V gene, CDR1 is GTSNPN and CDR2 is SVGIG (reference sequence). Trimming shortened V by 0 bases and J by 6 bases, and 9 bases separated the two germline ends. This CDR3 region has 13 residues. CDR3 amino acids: CAWSVQGTNIQYF. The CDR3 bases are TGTGCCTGGAGTGTCCAGGGAACAAACATTCAGTACTTC.

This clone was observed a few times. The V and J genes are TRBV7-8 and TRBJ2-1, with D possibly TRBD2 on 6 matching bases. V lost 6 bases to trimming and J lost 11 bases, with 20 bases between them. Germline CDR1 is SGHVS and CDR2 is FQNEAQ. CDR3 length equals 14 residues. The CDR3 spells CASRIARDSRKQFF. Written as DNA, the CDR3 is TGTGCCAGCAGAATCGCGCGGGACTCCAGGAAGCAGTTCTTC. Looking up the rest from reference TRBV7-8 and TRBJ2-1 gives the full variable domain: GAGVSQSPRYKVAKRGQDVALRCDPISGHVSLFWYQQALGQGPEFLTYFQNEAQLDKSGLPSDRFFAERPEGSVSTLKIQRTQQEDSAVYLCASRIARDSRKQFFGPGTRLTVL.

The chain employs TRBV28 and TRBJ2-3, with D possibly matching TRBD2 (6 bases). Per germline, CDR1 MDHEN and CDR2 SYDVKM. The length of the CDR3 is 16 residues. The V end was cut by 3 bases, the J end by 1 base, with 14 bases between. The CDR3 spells CASSFGAGSGTDTQYF. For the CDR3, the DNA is TGTGCCAGCAGTTTTGGGGCGGGGTCTGGCACAGATACGCAGTATTTT. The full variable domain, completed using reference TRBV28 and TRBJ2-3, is DVKVTQSSRYLVKRTGEKVFLECVQDMDHENMFWYRQDPGLGLRLIYFSYDVKMKEKGDIPEGYSVSREKKERFSLILESASTNQTSMYLCASSFGAGSGTDTQYFGPGTRLTVL.